This T cell receptor (beta chain) came from a study of blood T cell repertoires in COVID-19 (dated by TCRdb to about 2020). Regarding the complete study: Collaborator samples came from the United States, Italy and Spain and covered acute and convalescent phases of COVID-19. Nearly every sample came with metadata listing a de-identified subject ID, COVID-19 status, age in years and sex. Subjects who had been exposed to COVID-19, were actively infected with it, or had recovered from it provided the deeply sampled blood TCRbeta repertoires that made up the dataset. Where HLA class I and class II types were available, the types were taken from metadata supplied by the sample provider, not from assay-based typing. The repertoires were made available in a free public database intended to serve as a resource for research on the immune response to SARS-CoV-2. The samples were drawn from two sources: the first 160 participants of the ongoing ImmuneRACE study, and 1,000 to 1,500 subjects contributed by 6 global collaborators. The material from the prospective study consisted of cDNA or gDNA derived from T cells, B-cell-depleted T cells, or PBMCs. Here is what the overall study found, with its caveats: The quantity of clinical and demographic metadata differed by source and by participant and was supplied without curation.

TCRbeta CDR3 regions were amplified from genomic DNA by means of the immunoSEQ Assay, a bias-controlled multiplex PCR. Under the source paper's analysis protocol: The number of nucleated cells in each sample was estimated from the amplification of reference gene primers within the assay. Sequence reads were collapsed and filtered to measure the absolute abundance of every unique TCRbeta CDR3 rearrangement. For each sample, productive Simpson clonality was calculated as the square root of Simpson's diversity index over productive rearrangements. TCRdb limited this immuneACCESS table to in-frame rearrangements with V and J called. A share of clones is missing; checked studies link under half to unresolved V genes, and the rest is unexplained. From that table come the V and J calls and clone size; the DNA was used to work out D and trimming. Present in this sample are 110,000 or so clones, 65% to 80% of which were seen just once. The ten largest clones capture 15% to 20% of the sample.

On this clone: It has no known antigen specificity. One base away there is no much larger clone; base qualities are not given.

The CDR3 spans 13 residues, from the cysteine through the phenylalanine. The only DNA kept is the CDR3, 39 bases in frame from the first base. Deletion took 1 base off V and 12 bases off J, with a span of 15 bases between the germline ends. Collaborating institutions collected whole blood in K2EDTA tubes following their own protocols. For TCRbeta analysis, collaborator samples were shipped as frozen whole blood, as isolated PBMCs, or as DNA extracted from either sample type. Sequencing used peripheral blood. The V gene is TRBV12-3 or TRBV12-4 and the J gene is TRBJ1-2; the D gene is unclear. This TCR was sampled from an older woman with acute or convalescent COVID-19. The CDR3 loop reads CASSLGAAFRHTF. At the DNA level, the sequence is TGTGCCAGCAGTTTAGGTGCGGCTTTTCGTCACACCTTC.